This T cell receptor (beta chain) stems from a study of cytomegalovirus exposure and HLA in healthy donors. Study-level information: It was reported in a later analysis that the roughly 120 validation repertoires used the same platform as the 666 first-cohort repertoires.

Comments on this clone: Its antigen is currently unknown.

Profiled with immunoSEQ multiplex PCR; TCRdb holds only in-frame clones, not every one. This sample has about 360,000 clones, with 80% to 90% found just once. The CDR3 has 15 amino acids. Germline trimming cut 6 bases from V and 3 bases from J; bases unmatched to any gene: 4. Germline V gene lookup returns CDR1 MDHEN and CDR2 SYDVKM. Whole-study results and caveats: In vitro checks showed that three CMV-associated chains really do target CMV antigens. For cytomegalovirus status, the classifier reportedly gave diagnoses with high specificity and sensitivity.

The sequence came from a woman under 30 in good health and CMV-seronegative. The chain joins TRBV28 to TRBJ2-3; TRBD2 matches 12 bases. The specimen sequenced was PBMCs. Here the CDR3 DNA reads TGTGCCAGCAGCCAAGGACTAGCGGGAACAGATACGCAGTATTTT. It specifies CASSQGLAGTDTQYF.